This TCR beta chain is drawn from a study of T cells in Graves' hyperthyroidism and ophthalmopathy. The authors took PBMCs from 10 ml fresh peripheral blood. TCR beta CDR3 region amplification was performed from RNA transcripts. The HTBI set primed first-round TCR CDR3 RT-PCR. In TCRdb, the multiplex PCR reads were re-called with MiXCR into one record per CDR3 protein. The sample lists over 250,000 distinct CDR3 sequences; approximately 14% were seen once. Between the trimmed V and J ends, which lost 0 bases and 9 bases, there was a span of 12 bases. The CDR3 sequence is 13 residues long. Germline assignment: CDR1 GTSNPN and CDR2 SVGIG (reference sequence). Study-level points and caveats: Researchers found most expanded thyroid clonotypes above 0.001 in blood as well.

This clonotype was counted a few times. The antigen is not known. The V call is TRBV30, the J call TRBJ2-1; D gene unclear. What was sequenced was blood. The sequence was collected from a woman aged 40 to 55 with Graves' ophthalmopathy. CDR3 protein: CAWSVLAATEQFF. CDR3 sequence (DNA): TGTGCCTGGAGTGTATTGGCGGCCACTGAGCAGTTCTTC.